These 12 T cell receptor beta chains originate from one sample sequenced in a study of T cell changes during pregnancy in multiple sclerosis. TCRdb keeps only in-frame clones here, not all; method: immunoSEQ multiplex PCR. The sample shows 100,000 or so clones, around nine tenths of them seen only once. The sample in question was peripheral blood, obtained in the second trimester of pregnancy. The source is a female donor with multiple sclerosis, enrolled in a pregnancy study.

V gene TRBV30 combines with J gene TRBJ1-3; D is unclear. In germline, CDR1 is GTSNPN, CDR2 SVGIG (reference sequence). The CDR3 consists of 10 residues. Between the trimmed V and J ends, which lost 8 bases and 8 bases, there was a span of 10 bases. The CDR3 sequence is CARREDTIYF. The CDR3 nucleotides read TGTGCCCGACGGGAAGACACCATATATTTT. Together with reference TRBV30 and TRBJ1-3, the CDR3 gives the full variable domain: SQTIHQWPATLVQPVGSPLSLECTVEGTSNPNLYWYRQAAGRGLQLLFYSVGIGQISSEVPQNLSASRPQDRQFILSSKKLLLSDSGFYLCARREDTIYFGEGSWLTVV.

The chain has TRBV7-2 and TRBJ1-2; 7 bases line up with TRBD1. Germline values: CDR1 SGHTA, CDR2 FQGNSA. The CDR3 sequence is 14 residues long. V lost 10 bases, J lost 0 bases, and 8 bases stayed unmatched. CDR3 nucleotides: TGTGCCACCACCCGGACAGGAGCTAACTATGGCTACACCTTC. It codes for CATTRTGANYGYTF. The full variable domain, with the rest looked up from reference TRBV7-2 and TRBJ1-2, is GAGVSQSPSNKVTEKGKDVELRCDPISGHTALYWYRQSLGQGLEFLIYFQGNSAPDKSGLPSDRFSAERTGGSVSTLTIQRTQQEDSAVYLCATTRTGANYGYTFGSGTRLTVV.

V and J are TRBV5-6 and TRBJ2-7; tentatively, D is TRBD1 (6 bases). Germline-derived CDR1 and CDR2 are SGHDT and YYEEEE. The CDR3 sequence is 13 residues long. Trimming removed 1 base at V and 4 bases at J, with 9 bases between. CDR3 DNA: TGTGCCAGCAGCTTGCGCCAGGGGTACGAGCAGTACTTC. Its translation: CASSLRQGYEQYF.

The chain has TRBV6-6 and TRBJ2-5; D may be TRBD2 (5 bases). The V gene lost 6 bases and the J gene lost 5 bases, with 19 bases spanning the gap. In germline, CDR1 is MNHNY, CDR2 SVGAGI (reference sequence). This CDR3 contains 15 residues. The DNA of the CDR3 is TGTGCCAGCAGCCCTCGACGCGGAGGAACGGAGACCCAGTACTTC. It yields the protein CASSPRRGGTETQYF.

The chain links TRBV7-6 to TRBJ2-2; 9 bases map to TRBD1. There are 17 residues in the CDR3. The J segment lost 3 bases and the V segment lost 6 bases, leaving 11 bases of the junction unmatched. In germline, CDR1 is SGHVS, CDR2 FNYEAQ. CDR3 protein: CASSLLTGGADTGELFF. The CDR3 DNA reads as TGTGCCAGCAGTTTACTCACAGGGGGCGCGGACACCGGGGAGCTGTTTTTT.

The chain carries TRBV5-1 and TRBJ1-1, with a possible D match to TRBD1 (5 bases). The germline gives CDR1 SGHRS, CDR2 YFSETQ. This CDR3 region has 14 residues. V was trimmed by 3 bases and J by 2 bases, leaving 11 bases between them. The CDR3 sequence is CASSSQGGNTEAFF. The DNA for the CDR3 is TGCGCCAGCAGCTCCCAGGGCGGCAACACTGAAGCTTTCTTT.

This clone was counted once. V gene TRBV27 combines with J gene TRBJ1-5; D uncertain. The length of the CDR3 is 19 residues. Germline CDR1 MNHEY, CDR2 SMNVEV (reference sequence). V was pared by 1 base and J by 0 bases, with 19 bases between. The CDR3 nucleotides are TGTGCCAGCAGTTTATACCCTTCCGGAGGGCAGCATAGCAATCAGCCCCAGCATTTT. This encodes CASSLYPSGGQHSNQPQHF.

In this sample, this clone turned up once. This chain joins TRBV12-5 and TRBJ1-5, with D uncertain. The V end lost 7 bases, the J end lost 8 bases, and 12 bases lay between the germline ends. The germline V gene has CDR1 LGHNT and CDR2 FRNRAP. The CDR3 totals 12 residues. CDR3 DNA sequence: TGTGCTAGTGCCTGGGCGGAGGAGCCCCAGCATTTT. Translated: CASAWAEEPQHF.

J is TRBJ1-2 and V is TRBV30; D is unresolved. Germline CDR1 reads GTSNPN; CDR2 reads SVGIG (reference sequence). The CDR3 covers 13 residues. Trimming stripped 3 bases from V and 3 bases from J, with 11 bases between. CDR3 nucleotide sequence: TGTGCCTGGAGCCTCGGCGGGCACTATGGCTACACCTTC. Its protein product is CAWSLGGHYGYTF. Supplemented by reference TRBV30 and TRBJ1-2, the full variable domain reads SQTIHQWPATLVQPVGSPLSLECTVEGTSNPNLYWYRQAAGRGLQLLFYSVGIGQISSEVPQNLSASRPQDRQFILSSKKLLLSDSGFYLCAWSLGGHYGYTFGSGTRLTVV.

This chain connects TRBV28 to TRBJ2-5, with D possibly being TRBD1 (5 bases). The germline CDR1 and CDR2 sequences are MDHEN and SYDVKM. Between the trimmed V and J ends, which lost 8 bases and 4 bases, there was a span of 14 bases. The CDR3 runs to 13 residues. This chain's CDR3 is CASGPTVGETQYF. The CDR3 DNA is TGTGCCAGCGGACCGACAGTGGGAGAGACCCAGTACTTC.

This clone has a single count. The chain carries TRBV18 and TRBJ1-1, with D maybe TRBD1 (6 bases). The CDR3 length is 15 residues. Germline lookup yields CDR1 KGHSH and CDR2 LQKENI. V was trimmed by 5 bases and J by 1 base, leaving 14 bases between them. The CDR3 loop is CASSSKQGRNTEAFF. CDR3 nucleotides: TGTGCCAGCTCATCCAAACAGGGTCGGAACACTGAAGCTTTCTTT.

Only a few counts were recorded for this clone. V and J are TRBV19 and TRBJ2-2; 7 bases map to TRBD1. Germline V gives CDR1 LNHDA, CDR2 SQIVND (reference sequence). The CDR3 totals 13 residues. The V segment lost 8 bases and the J segment 7 bases; nucleotides outside the gene matches: 7. CDR3 DNA: TGTGCCAGTCAAGACAGGGCCGACGGGGAGCTGTTTTTT. Translation gives CASQDRADGELFF.